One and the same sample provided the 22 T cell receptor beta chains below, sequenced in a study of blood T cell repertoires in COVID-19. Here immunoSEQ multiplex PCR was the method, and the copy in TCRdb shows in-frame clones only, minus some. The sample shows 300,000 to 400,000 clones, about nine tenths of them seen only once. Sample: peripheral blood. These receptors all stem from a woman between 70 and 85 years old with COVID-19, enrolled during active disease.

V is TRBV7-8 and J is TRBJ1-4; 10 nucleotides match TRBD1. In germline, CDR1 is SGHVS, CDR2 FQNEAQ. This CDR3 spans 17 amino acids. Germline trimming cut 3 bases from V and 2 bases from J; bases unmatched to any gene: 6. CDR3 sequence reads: CASSFRDRGATNEKLFF. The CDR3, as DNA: TGTGCCAGCAGCTTCCGGGACAGGGGCGCGACTAATGAAAAACTGTTTTTT.

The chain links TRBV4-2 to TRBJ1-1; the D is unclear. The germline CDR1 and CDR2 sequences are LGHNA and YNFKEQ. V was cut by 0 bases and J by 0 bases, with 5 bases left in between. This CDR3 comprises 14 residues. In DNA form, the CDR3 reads TGTGCCAGCAGCCAAGATACAATGAACACTGAAGCTTTCTTT. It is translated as CASSQDTMNTEAFF.

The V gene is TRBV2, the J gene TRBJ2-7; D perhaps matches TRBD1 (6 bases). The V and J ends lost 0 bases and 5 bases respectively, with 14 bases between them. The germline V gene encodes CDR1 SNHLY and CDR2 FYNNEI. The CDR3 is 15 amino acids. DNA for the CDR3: TGTGCCAGCAGTGAAGCGCTTCCAACAGGGAACGAGCAGTACTTC. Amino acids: CASSEALPTGNEQYF.

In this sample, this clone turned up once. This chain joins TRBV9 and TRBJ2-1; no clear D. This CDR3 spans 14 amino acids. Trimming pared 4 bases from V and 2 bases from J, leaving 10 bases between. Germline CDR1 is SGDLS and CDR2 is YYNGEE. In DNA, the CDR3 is TGTGCCAGCAGCCCAAGAACAGCCTACAATGAGCAGTTCTTC. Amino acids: CASSPRTAYNEQFF.

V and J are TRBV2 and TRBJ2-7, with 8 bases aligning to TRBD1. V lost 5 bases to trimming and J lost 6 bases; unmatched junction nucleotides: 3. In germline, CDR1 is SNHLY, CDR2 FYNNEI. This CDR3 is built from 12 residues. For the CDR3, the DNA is TGTGCCAGCAGTCCGACAGGGGTCGAGCAGTACTTC. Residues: CASSPTGVEQYF. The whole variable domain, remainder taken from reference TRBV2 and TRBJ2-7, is EPEVTQTPSHQVTQMGQEVILRCVPISNHLYFYWYRQILGQKVEFLVSFYNNEISEKSEIFDDQFSVERPDGSNFTLKIRSTKLEDSAMYFCASSPTGVEQYFGPGTRLTVT.

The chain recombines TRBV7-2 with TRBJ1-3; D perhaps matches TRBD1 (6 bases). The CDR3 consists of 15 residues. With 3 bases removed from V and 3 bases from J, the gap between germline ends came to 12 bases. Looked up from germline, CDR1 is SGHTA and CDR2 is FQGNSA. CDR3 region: CASSFTGWSGNTIYF. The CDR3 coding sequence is TGTGCCAGCAGCTTTACAGGGTGGAGTGGAAACACCATATATTTT.

The CDR3 DNA is TGTGCCAGCAGCTTATCCGCATTTGGACAACCTAACTATGGCTACACCTTC. This gives the protein CASSLSAFGQPNYGYTF. The chain is built from TRBV7-8 and TRBJ1-2; possibly TRBD1 for D (5 bases). The germline gives CDR1 SGHVS, CDR2 FQNEAQ. The V end lost 2 bases, the J end lost 0 bases, and 16 bases lay between the germline ends. This CDR3 spans 17 amino acids.

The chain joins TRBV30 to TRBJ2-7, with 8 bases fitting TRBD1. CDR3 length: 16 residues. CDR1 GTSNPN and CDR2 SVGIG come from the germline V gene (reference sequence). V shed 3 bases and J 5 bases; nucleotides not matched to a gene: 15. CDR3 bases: TGTGCCTGGAGACAAAAGGACAGGGTCGAGACGAACGAGCAGTACTTC. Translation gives CAWRQKDRVETNEQYF.

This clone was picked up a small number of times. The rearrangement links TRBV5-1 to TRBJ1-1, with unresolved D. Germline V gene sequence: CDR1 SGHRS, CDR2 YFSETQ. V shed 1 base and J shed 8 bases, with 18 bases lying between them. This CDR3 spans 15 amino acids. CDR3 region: CASSLPRGDGSEAFF. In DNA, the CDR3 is TGCGCCAGCAGCTTGCCCCGGGGAGATGGATCCGAAGCTTTCTTT.

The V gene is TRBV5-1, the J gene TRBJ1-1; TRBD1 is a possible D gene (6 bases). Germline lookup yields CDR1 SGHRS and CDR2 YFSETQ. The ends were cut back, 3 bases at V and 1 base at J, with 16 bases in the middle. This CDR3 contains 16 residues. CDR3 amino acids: CASSSLLGGQNTEAFF. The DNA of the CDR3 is TGCGCCAGCAGCTCACTACTTGGGGGACAGAACACTGAAGCTTTCTTT.

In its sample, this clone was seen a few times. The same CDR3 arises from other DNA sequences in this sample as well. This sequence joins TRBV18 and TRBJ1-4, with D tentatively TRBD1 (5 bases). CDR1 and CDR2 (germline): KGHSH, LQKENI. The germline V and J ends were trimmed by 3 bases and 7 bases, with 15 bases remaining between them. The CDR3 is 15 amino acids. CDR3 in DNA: TGTGCCAGCTCACCCCCCGAGCAGGGTGGTGAAAAACTGTTTTTT. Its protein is CASSPPEQGGEKLFF.

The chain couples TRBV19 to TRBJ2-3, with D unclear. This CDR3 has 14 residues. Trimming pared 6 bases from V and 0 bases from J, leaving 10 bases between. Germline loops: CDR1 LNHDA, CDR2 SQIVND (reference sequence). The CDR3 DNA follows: TGTGCCAGTAGCTTCGGGTTTAGCACAGATACGCAGTATTTT. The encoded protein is CASSFGFSTDTQYF. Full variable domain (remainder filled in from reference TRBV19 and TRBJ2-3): DGGITQSPKYLFRKEGQNVTLSCEQNLNHDAMYWYRQDPGQGLRLIYYSQIVNDFQKGDIAEGYSVSREKKESFPLTVTSAQKNPTAFYLCASSFGFSTDTQYFGPGTRLTVL.

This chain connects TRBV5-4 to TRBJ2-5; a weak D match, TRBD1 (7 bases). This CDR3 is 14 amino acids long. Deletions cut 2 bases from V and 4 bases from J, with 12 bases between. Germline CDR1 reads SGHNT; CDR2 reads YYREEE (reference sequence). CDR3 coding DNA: TGTGCCAGCAGCTTCGCAGGGGGAGGAGAGACCCAGTACTTC. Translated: CASSFAGGGETQYF.

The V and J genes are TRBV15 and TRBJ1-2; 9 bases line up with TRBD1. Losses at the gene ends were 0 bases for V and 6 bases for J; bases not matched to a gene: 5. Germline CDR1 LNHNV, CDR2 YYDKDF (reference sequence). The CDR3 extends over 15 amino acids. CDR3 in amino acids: CATSRDTGGVNGYTF. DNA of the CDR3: TGTGCCACCAGCAGAGATACAGGGGGCGTGAATGGCTACACCTTC.

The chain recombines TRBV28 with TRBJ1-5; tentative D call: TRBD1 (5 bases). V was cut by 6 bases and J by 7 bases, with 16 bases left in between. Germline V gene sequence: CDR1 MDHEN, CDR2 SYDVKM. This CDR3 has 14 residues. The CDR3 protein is CASSPIGEGQPQHF. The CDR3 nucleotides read TGTGCCAGCAGCCCTATAGGGGAGGGACAGCCCCAGCATTTT.

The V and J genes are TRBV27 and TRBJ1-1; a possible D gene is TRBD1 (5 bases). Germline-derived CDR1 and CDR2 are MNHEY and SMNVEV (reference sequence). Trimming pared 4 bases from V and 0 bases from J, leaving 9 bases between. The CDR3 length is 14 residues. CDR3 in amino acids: CASSYRGMNTEAFF. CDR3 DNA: TGTGCCAGCAGTTATCGGGGGATGAACACTGAAGCTTTCTTT.

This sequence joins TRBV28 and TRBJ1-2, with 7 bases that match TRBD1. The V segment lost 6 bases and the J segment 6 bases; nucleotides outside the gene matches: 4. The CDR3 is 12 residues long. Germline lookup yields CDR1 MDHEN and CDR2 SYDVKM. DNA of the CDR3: TGTGCCAGCAGCTCAGGGGGTCATGGCTACACCTTC. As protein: CASSSGGHGYTF.

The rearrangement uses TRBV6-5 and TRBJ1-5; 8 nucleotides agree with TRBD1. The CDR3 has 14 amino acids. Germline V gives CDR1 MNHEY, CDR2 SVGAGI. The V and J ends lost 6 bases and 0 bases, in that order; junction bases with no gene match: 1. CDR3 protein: CASRGQDSNQPQHF. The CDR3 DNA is TGTGCCAGCAGGGGACAGGATAGCAATCAGCCCCAGCATTTT.

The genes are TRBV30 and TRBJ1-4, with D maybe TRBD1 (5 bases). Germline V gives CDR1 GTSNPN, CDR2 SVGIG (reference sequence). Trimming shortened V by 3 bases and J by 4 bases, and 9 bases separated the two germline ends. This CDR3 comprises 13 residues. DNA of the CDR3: TGTGCCTGGAGGACAGACCTTAATGAAAAACTGTTTTTT. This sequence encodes CAWRTDLNEKLFF. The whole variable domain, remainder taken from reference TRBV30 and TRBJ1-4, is SQTIHQWPATLVQPVGSPLSLECTVEGTSNPNLYWYRQAAGRGLQLLFYSVGIGQISSEVPQNLSASRPQDRQFILSSKKLLLSDSGFYLCAWRTDLNEKLFFGSGTQLSVL.

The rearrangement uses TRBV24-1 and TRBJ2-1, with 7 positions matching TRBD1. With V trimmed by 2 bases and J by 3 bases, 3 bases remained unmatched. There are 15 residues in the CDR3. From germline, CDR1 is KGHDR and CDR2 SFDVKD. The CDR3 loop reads CATSDSQGNYNEQFF. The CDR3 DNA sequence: TGTGCCACCAGTGATTCACAGGGGAACTACAATGAGCAGTTCTTC.

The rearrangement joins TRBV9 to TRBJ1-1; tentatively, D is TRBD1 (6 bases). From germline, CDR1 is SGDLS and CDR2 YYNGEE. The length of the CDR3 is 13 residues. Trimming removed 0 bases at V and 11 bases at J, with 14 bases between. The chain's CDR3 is CASSVGWGQVAFF. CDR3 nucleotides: TGTGCCAGCAGCGTAGGATGGGGGCAGGTGGCTTTCTTT. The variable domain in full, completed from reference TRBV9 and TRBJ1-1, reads DSGVTQTPKHLITATGQRVTLRCSPRSGDLSVYWYQQSLDQGLQFLIQYYNGEERAKGNILERFSAQQFPDLHSELNLSSLELGDSALYFCASSVGWGQVAFFGQGTRLTVV.

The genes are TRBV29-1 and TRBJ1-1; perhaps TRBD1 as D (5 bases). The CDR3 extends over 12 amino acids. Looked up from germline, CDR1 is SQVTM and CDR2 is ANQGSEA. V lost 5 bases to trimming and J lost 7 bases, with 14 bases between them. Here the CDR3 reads CSVQGKTNEAFF. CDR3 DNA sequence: TGCAGCGTTCAGGGTAAGACCAATGAAGCTTTCTTT.